This T cell receptor (beta chain) appears in the sequencing data of a study of blood T cell repertoires in COVID-19. At the level of the study: Whether acute or convalescent, the COVID-19 samples came from the United States, Italy and Spain.

In the original workflow: Amplification with reference gene primers provided the estimates of nucleated cell counts. The protocol was immunoSEQ multiplex PCR, while the TCRdb copy is restricted to in-frame clones and leaves out a portion. The V and J calls and clone size are taken from that table; D and trimming were inferred from the DNA. The table lists fewer than 250,000 clones, roughly 92% of them singletons. The CDR3 sequence is 16 residues long. Germline V gives CDR1 SGHRS, CDR2 YFSETQ. Trimming cost V 5 bases and J 2 bases; bases outside gene matches: 9. Sequencing was performed on peripheral blood. The sequence derives from a man aged 55 to 70 with COVID-19, enrolled during active disease. The chain carries TRBV5-1 and TRBJ2-2, with TRBD2 matching over 7 bases. CDR3 DNA: TGCGCCAGCAGTATCGCTAGCGGAATCAACACCGGGGAGCTGTTTTTT. Its translation is CASSIASGINTGELFF. Full variable domain (remainder filled in from reference TRBV5-1 and TRBJ2-2): KAGVTQTPRYLIKTRGQQVTLSCSPISGHRSVSWYQQTPGQGLQFLFEYFSETQRNKGNFPGRFSGRQFSNSRSEMNVSTLELGDSALYLCASSIASGINTGELFFGEGSRLTVL.